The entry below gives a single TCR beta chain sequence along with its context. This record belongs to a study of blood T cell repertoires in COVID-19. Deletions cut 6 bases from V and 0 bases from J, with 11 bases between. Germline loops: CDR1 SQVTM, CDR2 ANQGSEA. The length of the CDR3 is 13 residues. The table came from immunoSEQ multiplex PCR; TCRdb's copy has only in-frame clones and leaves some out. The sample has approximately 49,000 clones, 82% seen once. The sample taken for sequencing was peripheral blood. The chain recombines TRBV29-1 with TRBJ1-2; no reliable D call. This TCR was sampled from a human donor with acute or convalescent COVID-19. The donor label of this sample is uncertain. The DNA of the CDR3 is TGCAGCGTCACGACTCTCCCTAACTATGGCTACACCTTC. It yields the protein CSVTTLPNYGYTF.